This TCR beta chain was sequenced during a study of blood T cell repertoires in COVID-19. On the study more broadly: The United States, Italy and Spain were the sources of the acute and convalescent COVID-19 samples. Sample material is recorded as cDNA or gDNA derived from T cells, B-cell-depleted T cells, or PBMCs.

The CDR3 spans 15 residues. The V gene's germline CDR1 is SGHVS and CDR2 FQNEAQ. The trim removed 5 bases at V and 4 bases at J, leaving 3 bases unmatched. Per the study methods: Amplification with reference gene primers provided the estimates of nucleated cell counts. The repertoire was sequenced with immunoSEQ multiplex PCR; TCRdb's copy has only in-frame clones and lacks some. That table gives V, J and clone size, and the DNA gave D and trimming. The sample includes 180,000 or so clones, approximately 85% seen only once; the top ten take roughly 1.1%. Details on this clone: The sample carries other DNA sequences with the same CDR3.

Sequenced: peripheral blood. This clonotype was obtained from a man in his sixties who had recovered from COVID-19. The rearrangement links TRBV7-8 to TRBJ2-1, with TRBD2 identical over 12 bases. In DNA form, the CDR3 reads TGTGCCAGCAGCCCCGGACTAGCGGGGTACAATGAGCAGTTCTTC. Translated, it gives CASSPGLAGYNEQFF.